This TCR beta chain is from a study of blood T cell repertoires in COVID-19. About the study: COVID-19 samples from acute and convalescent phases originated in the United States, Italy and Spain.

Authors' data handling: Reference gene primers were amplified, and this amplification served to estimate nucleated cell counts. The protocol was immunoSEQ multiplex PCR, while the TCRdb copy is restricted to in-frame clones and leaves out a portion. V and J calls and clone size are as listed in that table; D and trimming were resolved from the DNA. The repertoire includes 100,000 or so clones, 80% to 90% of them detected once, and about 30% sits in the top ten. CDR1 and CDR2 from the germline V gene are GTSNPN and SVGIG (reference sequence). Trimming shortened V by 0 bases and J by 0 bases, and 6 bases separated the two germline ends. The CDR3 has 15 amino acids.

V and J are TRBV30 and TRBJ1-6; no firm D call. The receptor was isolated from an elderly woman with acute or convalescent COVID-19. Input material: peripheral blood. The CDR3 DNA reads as TGTGCCTGGAGTGTTGGTAGCTCCTATAATTCACCCCTCCACTTT. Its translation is CAWSVGSSYNSPLHF.